These 32 T cell receptor beta chains share one sample of origin, sequenced in a study of graft-versus-host responses after intestinal transplantation. The repertoire was sequenced with immunoSEQ multiplex PCR; TCRdb's copy has only in-frame clones and lacks some. This table has 60,000 or so clones, approximately 90% appearing once. The sequences come from PBMCs, collected roughly 120 days after intestinal transplantation. These receptors were collected from a human patient who received an intestinal transplant, so some T cells may come from the graft donor.

V and J are TRBV7-9 and TRBJ1-2, with a possible D match to TRBD1 (6 bases). Germline values: CDR1 SEHNR, CDR2 FQNEAQ (reference sequence). The CDR3 consists of 15 residues. V lost 0 bases and J 4 bases, leaving 12 bases between the germline ends. The CDR3 protein is CASSLALQGLYGYTF. The CDR3 DNA sequence: TGTGCCAGCAGCTTAGCCCTACAGGGCCTCTATGGCTACACCTTC.

The rearrangement links TRBV5-4 to TRBJ2-5, with 10 bases matching TRBD2. The DNA end favors TRBJ2-7, so the J call may be wrong. CDR3 size: 15 residues. Looked up from germline, CDR1 is SGHNT and CDR2 is YYREEE (reference sequence). The CDR3 DNA is TGTGCCAGCAGCTTGGGGACTAGCGGAGTTTACGAGCAGTACTTC. It specifies CASSLGTSGVYEQYF.

V is TRBV9 and J is TRBJ2-3; no definite D call. Germline CDR1 SGDLS, CDR2 YYNGEE. CDR3 length: 13 residues. V was shortened by 4 bases and J by 2 bases, with 8 bases between the two germline ends. The CDR3: CASSLPPTDTQYF. The CDR3 DNA is TGTGCCAGCAGCCTACCCCCCACAGATACGCAGTATTTT.

This clone appeared once. The rearrangement links TRBV7-9 to TRBJ2-3; TRBD2 agrees at 7 bases. Losses at the gene ends were 5 bases for V and 6 bases for J; bases not matched to a gene: 5. CDR1 is SEHNR and CDR2 is FQNEAQ in the germline V gene (reference sequence). The CDR3 totals 13 residues. The CDR3 protein is CASSPSGADTQYF. In DNA form, the CDR3 reads TGTGCCAGCAGCCCCAGCGGGGCCGATACGCAGTATTTT.

The genes are TRBV5-8 and TRBJ2-4; perhaps TRBD2 as D (6 bases). V gave up 5 bases and J gave up 2 bases, with 11 bases separating them. The CDR3 runs 14 residues. CDR1 is SGHTS, CDR2 YDEGEE, per germline. The CDR3 here is CASRRRGPKNIQYF. The CDR3 coding sequence is TGTGCCAGCAGGAGGCGGGGTCCCAAAAACATTCAGTACTTC.

The V and J genes are TRBV9 and TRBJ1-2; tentatively, D is TRBD1 (6 bases). V shed 6 bases and J shed 4 bases, with 16 bases lying between them. The CDR3 is 14 residues long. CDR1 and CDR2 from the germline V gene are SGDLS and YYNGEE. The CDR3 loop is CASNSGQRRYGYTF. The CDR3 DNA is TGTGCCAGCAACAGTGGACAGAGACGCTATGGCTACACCTTC.

The chain carries TRBV4-1 and TRBJ2-3; D uncertain. Per the germline V gene, CDR1 is MGHRA and CDR2 is YSYEKL. The CDR3 covers 15 residues. V gave up 0 bases and J gave up 0 bases, with 7 bases separating them. The CDR3 loop is CASSQESSSTDTQYF. The CDR3, as DNA: TGCGCCAGCAGCCAAGAAAGTAGTAGCACAGATACGCAGTATTTT.

The CDR3, as DNA: TGTGCCAGTAGTACCCGATCAGGGGCCAAGATCTACGAGCAGTACTTC. Its translation: CASSTRSGAKIYEQYF. The rearrangement joins TRBV19 to TRBJ2-7; D is perhaps TRBD1 (6 bases). The V and J ends lost 4 bases and 3 bases respectively, with 19 bases between them. The V gene's germline CDR1 is LNHDA and CDR2 SQIVND (reference sequence). This CDR3 has 16 residues. Combining the CDR3 with reference TRBV19 and TRBJ2-7 gives the whole variable domain DGGITQSPKYLFRKEGQNVTLSCEQNLNHDAMYWYRQDPGQGLRLIYYSQIVNDFQKGDIAEGYSVSREKKESFPLTVTSAQKNPTAFYLCASSTRSGAKIYEQYFGPGTRLTVT.

This clone was observed a handful of times. The chain couples TRBV6-5 to TRBJ2-2; D perhaps matches TRBD1 (6 bases). The CDR3 spans 13 residues. The V gene lost 4 bases and the J gene lost 7 bases, with 10 bases spanning the gap. Germline CDR1 reads MNHEY; CDR2 reads SVGAGI. The CDR3 loop is CASSLEQGGELFF. CDR3 bases: TGTGCCAGCAGTTTGGAACAGGGCGGGGAGCTGTTTTTT.

This sequence joins TRBV5-1 and TRBJ2-7, with 9 bases aligning to TRBD1. The CDR3 contains 15 residues. Germline CDR1 is SGHRS and CDR2 is YFSETQ. The junction had 7 bases not matched to a gene; V was cut back by 3 bases and J by 3 bases. The DNA for the CDR3 is TGCGCCAGCAGCTCTCCGGGACAGGGAATCTACGAGCAGTACTTC. Translated: CASSSPGQGIYEQYF.

The chain links TRBV5-6 to TRBJ2-3; 9 bases agree with TRBD1. In germline, CDR1 is SGHDT, CDR2 YYEEEE. V lost 4 bases and J lost 4; bases outside the gene matches: 7. The CDR3 extends over 15 amino acids. The CDR3 region has the DNA TGTGCCAGCAGCCCCTCCGGGACAGGGCCAGATACGCAGTATTTT. Its protein is CASSPSGTGPDTQYF.

The table lists this clone with a count of one. The V and J genes are TRBV2 and TRBJ1-6; D remains ambiguous. V lost 5 bases, J lost 0 bases, and 8 bases lay in between. The CDR3 is 15 amino acids. Germline V gene sequence: CDR1 SNHLY, CDR2 FYNNEI. The DNA for the CDR3 is TGTGCCAGCAGTAATACCGGCTCCTATAATTCACCCCTCCACTTT. Encoded protein: CASSNTGSYNSPLHF.

J is TRBJ1-2 and V is TRBV9; 10 nucleotides agree with TRBD1. CDR3 length: 18 residues. Germline CDR1 reads SGDLS; CDR2 reads YYNGEE. V lost 4 bases, J lost 0 bases, and 12 bases stayed unmatched. CDR3 nucleotides: TGTGCCAGCAGCCCTCAAGGGACAGGGGACTTATCTAACTATGGCTACACCTTC. Protein product: CASSPQGTGDLSNYGYTF.

The chain employs TRBV19 and TRBJ2-3; D remains unclear. The germline CDR1 and CDR2 sequences are LNHDA and SQIVND (reference sequence). This CDR3 has 13 amino acids. V was trimmed by 3 bases and J by 2 bases, leaving 6 bases between them. In DNA form, the CDR3 reads TGTGCCAGTAGTATTCGGTACACAGATACGCAGTATTTT. Protein sequence: CASSIRYTDTQYF.

This clone was observed a few times. The chain couples TRBV30 to TRBJ1-1, with D unresolved. With 2 bases removed from V and 1 base from J, the gap between germline ends came to 14 bases. The CDR3 runs to 15 residues. Germline-derived CDR1 and CDR2 are GTSNPN and SVGIG (reference sequence). The CDR3: CAWSLLYGRNTEAFF. In DNA, the CDR3 is TGTGCCTGGAGTCTCCTCTACGGGAGGAACACTGAAGCTTTCTTT. Drawing the rest from reference TRBV30 and TRBJ1-1, the complete variable domain is SQTIHQWPATLVQPVGSPLSLECTVEGTSNPNLYWYRQAAGRGLQLLFYSVGIGQISSEVPQNLSASRPQDRQFILSSKKLLLSDSGFYLCAWSLLYGRNTEAFFGQGTRLTVV.

The chain recombines TRBV19 with TRBJ1-2; D is possibly TRBD1 (5 bases). CDR1 is LNHDA and CDR2 is SQIVND in the germline V gene (reference sequence). V gave up 3 bases and J gave up 4 bases, with 15 bases separating them. The CDR3 extends over 15 amino acids. The CDR3 reads CASSIPRDVLYGYTF. The CDR3 coding sequence is TGTGCCAGTAGTATCCCCAGGGACGTGCTCTATGGCTACACCTTC.

This chain joins TRBV11-1 and TRBJ2-7, with 9 bases fitting TRBD2. V shed 1 base and J 2 bases; nucleotides not matched to a gene: 3. This CDR3 comprises 15 residues. In germline, CDR1 is SGHAT, CDR2 FQDESV (reference sequence). CDR3 sequence: CASSLVASGAYEQYF. The CDR3 region has the DNA TGTGCCAGCAGCTTAGTGGCTAGCGGGGCCTACGAGCAGTACTTC.

The V and J genes are TRBV28 and TRBJ2-1; D possibly corresponds to TRBD1 (5 bases). Trimming took off 4 bases at V and 2 bases at J, with 6 bases between the two ends. The CDR3 has 13 amino acids. Germline V gene data show CDR1 as MDHEN and CDR2 as SYDVKM. The CDR3 DNA reads TGTGCCAGCAGTTCAGGGCCCTACAATGAGCAGTTCTTC. Protein product: CASSSGPYNEQFF.

V and J are TRBV28 and TRBJ2-2; D unresolved. Trimming pared 6 bases from V and 3 bases from J, leaving 11 bases between. The CDR3 covers 14 residues. The V gene's germline CDR1 is MDHEN and CDR2 SYDVKM. CDR3 in amino acids: CASSPGPDTGELFF. The CDR3 bases are TGTGCCAGCAGCCCTGGTCCGGACACCGGGGAGCTGTTTTTT. Supplemented by reference TRBV28 and TRBJ2-2, the full variable domain reads DVKVTQSSRYLVKRTGEKVFLECVQDMDHENMFWYRQDPGLGLRLIYFSYDVKMKEKGDIPEGYSVSREKKERFSLILESASTNQTSMYLCASSPGPDTGELFFGEGSRLTVL.

The V call is TRBV7-8, the J call TRBJ2-3; 7 bases are a match to TRBD2. There are 15 residues in the CDR3. CDR1 and CDR2 from the germline V gene are SGHVS and FQNEAQ. After removal of 5 bases from V and 1 base from J, the junction contained 6 bases not matched to a gene. This CDR3 is CASSPGRMGTDTQYF. In nucleotides, the CDR3 is TGTGCCAGCAGCCCCGGGAGGATGGGCACAGATACGCAGTATTTT.

The rearrangement uses TRBV19 and TRBJ1-2, with a possible D match to TRBD1 (5 bases). V was trimmed by 5 bases and J by 4 bases, leaving 17 bases between them. The CDR3 contains 15 residues. The germline V gene has CDR1 LNHDA and CDR2 SQIVND (reference sequence). CDR3 sequence: CASSGASWGFYGYTF. The CDR3 nucleotides read TGTGCCAGTAGTGGGGCCAGTTGGGGTTTCTATGGCTACACCTTC.

The gene calls are TRBV6-5 and TRBJ1-2; D is unresolved. The CDR3 extends over 13 amino acids. The V end was cut by 8 bases, the J end by 4 bases, with 14 bases between. In germline, CDR1 is MNHEY, CDR2 SVGAGI. The CDR3 DNA follows: TGTGCCAGCGGGAAGGGATCGGGCTATGGCTACACCTTC. As protein: CASGKGSGYGYTF.

The chain links TRBV7-9 to TRBJ2-7; D gene ambiguous. V lost 3 bases, J lost 0 bases, and 9 bases lay in between. The germline V gene encodes CDR1 SEHNR and CDR2 FQNEAQ (reference sequence). The CDR3 covers 14 residues. The CDR3 sequence: CASSLADGSYEQYF. The CDR3 DNA sequence: TGTGCCAGCAGCTTGGCGGACGGCTCCTACGAGCAGTACTTC.

V usage is TRBV19 and J usage is TRBJ2-1; 7 positions agree with TRBD1. V lost 2 bases to trimming and J lost 5 bases; unmatched junction nucleotides: 3. The length of the CDR3 is 14 residues. Per germline, CDR1 LNHDA and CDR2 SQIVND (reference sequence). DNA of the CDR3: TGTGCCAGTAGTATAAGCGGACAGGACAATGAGCAGTTCTTC. It translates to CASSISGQDNEQFF. The whole variable domain, filled in from reference TRBV19 and TRBJ2-1, reads DGGITQSPKYLFRKEGQNVTLSCEQNLNHDAMYWYRQDPGQGLRLIYYSQIVNDFQKGDIAEGYSVSREKKESFPLTVTSAQKNPTAFYLCASSISGQDNEQFFGPGTRLTVL.

The gene calls are TRBV6-5 and TRBJ2-7, with 10 bases that match TRBD2. This CDR3 has 14 residues. Germline CDR1 MNHEY, CDR2 SVGAGI. After removal of 6 bases from V and 5 bases from J, the junction contained 7 bases not matched to a gene. The CDR3 region has the DNA TGTGCCAGCAGACTTAGCGGGAGGTGGGACGAGCAGTACTTC. Its translation: CASRLSGRWDEQYF.

J is TRBJ1-2 and V is TRBV5-5, with 12 positions matching TRBD1. The CDR3 spans 16 residues. Germline values: CDR1 SGHKS, CDR2 YYEKEE (reference sequence). V dropped 0 bases and J dropped 7; count of bases not matched to a gene: 7. The CDR3 loop is CASSLGLGTGGFGYTF. CDR3 DNA sequence: TGTGCCAGCAGCTTGGGCCTTGGGACAGGGGGCTTTGGCTACACCTTC.

The rearrangement uses TRBV2 and TRBJ2-1; no definite D call. The CDR3 extends over 12 amino acids. Germline values: CDR1 SNHLY, CDR2 FYNNEI. The V and J ends lost 4 bases and 8 bases respectively, with 9 bases between them. The CDR3 DNA sequence: TGTGCCAGCAGTGCCCTAGTGGATGAGCAGTTCTTC. Translated, it gives CASSALVDEQFF. Combining the CDR3 with reference TRBV2 and TRBJ2-1 gives the whole variable domain EPEVTQTPSHQVTQMGQEVILRCVPISNHLYFYWYRQILGQKVEFLVSFYNNEISEKSEIFDDQFSVERPDGSNFTLKIRSTKLEDSAMYFCASSALVDEQFFGPGTRLTVL.

This clone has a handful of counts. The chain has TRBV6-1 and TRBJ2-2, with 7 positions matching TRBD1. Trimming cost V 1 base and J 7 bases; bases outside gene matches: 12. This CDR3 has 17 residues. The germline gives CDR1 MNHNS, CDR2 SASEGT. The CDR3 DNA sequence: TGTGCCAGCAGTGAAGACTCGTGGCAGGGGGTAGGCGGGGAGCTGTTTTTT. It translates to CASSEDSWQGVGGELFF.

The CDR3 protein is CASSFRGGVGRLAGDRETQYF. CDR3 DNA sequence: TGTGCCAGCAGTTTCCGCGGGGGGGTTGGACGACTAGCGGGAGATAGAGAGACCCAGTACTTC. The chain links TRBV28 to TRBJ2-5; 12 positions match TRBD2. The CDR3 contains 21 residues. Germline-derived CDR1 and CDR2 are MDHEN and SYDVKM. V shed 3 bases and J 4 bases; nucleotides not matched to a gene: 21.

The count of this clone is one. V usage is TRBV5-6 and J usage is TRBJ1-2; 9 nucleotides match TRBD1. Germline CDR1 SGHDT, CDR2 YYEEEE. Trimming took 2 bases from V and 7 from J; bases not matched to a gene: 6. This CDR3 is built from 14 residues. The CDR3, as DNA: TGTGCCAGCAGCTTCTTGGGACAGGGATTTGGCTACACCTTC. Translating it yields CASSFLGQGFGYTF.

This chain joins TRBV2 and TRBJ2-5, with TRBD2 matching over 9 bases. J lost 5 bases, V lost 5 bases, and 9 bases had no gene match. The germline V gene encodes CDR1 SNHLY and CDR2 FYNNEI. There are 15 residues in the CDR3. CDR3 coding DNA: TGTGCCAGCAGTCAAATAGCGGGAGCTGGGGAGACCCAGTACTTC. Residues: CASSQIAGAGETQYF.

This clone was seen a single time. In the same sample, other DNA sequences code for this CDR3. J is TRBJ2-1 and V is TRBV5-1; D possibly matches TRBD1 or TRBD2 (7 bases each). Germline V gives CDR1 SGHRS, CDR2 YFSETQ. The ends were cut back, 2 bases at V and 3 bases at J, with 12 bases in the middle. The CDR3 is made up of 15 amino acids. The CDR3: CASSLGGGSYNEQFF. The DNA for the CDR3 is TGCGCCAGCAGCTTAGGGGGCGGGAGCTACAATGAGCAGTTCTTC.